This T cell receptor (beta chain) was sequenced during a study of OX40 agonist ivuxolimab in advanced cancers. Study information: Prior checkpoint blockade (anti-PD-1, anti-PD-L1 or anti-CTLA-4) was permitted; roughly 40% had it. General observations from the study: Blood T cells, both CD4+ and CD8+, expanded clonally by week 6 at 0.1 to 3.0 mg/kg.

The V gene lost 2 bases and the J gene lost 8 bases, with 10 bases spanning the gap. CDR3 length: 13 amino acids. Germline lookup yields CDR1 MGHRA and CDR2 YSYEKL. As concerns this clone: Its antigen is as yet unknown.

The investigators sampled blood at baseline, at cycle 4 day 1, and at cycle 7 day 1. The assay was immunoSEQ multiplex PCR, and TCRdb's table has in-frame clones only and misses some. The table records approximately 70,000 clones, approximately 86% of them present only once. The source was CD4+ or CD8+ T cells sorted from blood, collected in a trial of the OX40 agonist ivuxolimab. This TCR derives from an adult with an advanced solid tumor such as melanoma, head and neck, liver or kidney cancer. The chain links TRBV4-1 to TRBJ2-1; D remains ambiguous. In DNA form, the CDR3 reads TGCGCCAGCAGCCAAAGTCTATTCGATGAGCAGTTCTTC. Its protein product is CASSQSLFDEQFF.